The next 22 T cell receptor beta chains were all read from a single sample in a study of blood T cell repertoires in COVID-19. TCRdb keeps only in-frame clones here, not all; method: immunoSEQ multiplex PCR. This table holds 200,000 to 250,000 clones, about 90% found once. The specimen was PBMCs or T cells enriched from blood (not recorded which). Receptors were obtained from a man aged 30 to 39 who had recovered from COVID-19.

The chain combines TRBV6-5 with TRBJ2-1, with 9 bases fitting TRBD2. Per germline, CDR1 MNHEY and CDR2 SVGAGI. The trim removed 2 bases at V and 7 bases at J, leaving 6 bases unmatched. This CDR3 region has 15 residues. The CDR3 here is CASSYRTSVWNEQFF. DNA for the CDR3: TGTGCCAGCAGTTACAGGACTAGCGTTTGGAATGAGCAGTTCTTC.

The chain employs TRBV3-1 (or the pseudogene TRBV3-2) and TRBJ2-2, with D unresolved. The germline V and J ends were trimmed by 4 bases and 3 bases, with 21 bases remaining between them. The CDR3 is 18 amino acids. Germline loops: CDR1 LGHDT, CDR2 YNNKEL (reference sequence). CDR3 coding DNA: TGTGCCAGCAGCCTAGCAACCCAAGCAGCCCGATACACCGGGGAGCTGTTTTTT. Translated, it gives CASSLATQAARYTGELFF.

The chain links TRBV5-8 to TRBJ1-6, with TRBD1 as a possible D gene (5 bases). CDR3 length: 13 residues. Germline CDR1 reads SGHTS; CDR2 reads YDEGEE. The V end was cut by 4 bases, the J end by 9 bases, with 11 bases between. The CDR3 DNA follows: TGTGCCAGCAGCCCCACAGGAAGTTCACCCCTCCACTTT. Its protein is CASSPTGSSPLHF. Full variable domain (rest looked up from reference TRBV5-8 and TRBJ1-6): EAGVTQSPTHLIKTRGQQATLRCSPISGHTSVYWYQQALGLGLQFLLWYDEGEERNRGNFPPRFSGRQFPNYSSELNVNALELEDSALYLCASSPTGSSPLHFGNGTRLTVT.

The CDR3 here is CASRTDRGGSEQYF. CDR3 DNA: TGCGCCAGCAGAACCGACAGGGGTGGAAGCGAGCAGTACTTC. The chain carries TRBV5-1 and TRBJ2-7; 8 bases fit TRBD1. Germline loops: CDR1 SGHRS, CDR2 YFSETQ. V dropped 5 bases and J dropped 6; count of bases not matched to a gene: 10. CDR3 length equals 14 residues. Variable domain in full (rest from reference TRBV5-1 and TRBJ2-7): KAGVTQTPRYLIKTRGQQVTLSCSPISGHRSVSWYQQTPGQGLQFLFEYFSETQRNKGNFPGRFSGRQFSNSRSEMNVSTLELGDSALYLCASRTDRGGSEQYFGPGTRLTVT.

The chain recombines TRBV4-2 with TRBJ2-1; 8 nucleotides line up with TRBD2. Per germline, CDR1 LGHNA and CDR2 YNFKEQ. This CDR3 spans 18 amino acids. After removal of 0 bases from V and 0 bases from J, the junction contained 7 bases not matched to a gene. The CDR3 nucleotides are TGTGCCAGCAGCCAAGAACCCAGCGGGACTAGCTCCTACAATGAGCAGTTCTTC. This codes for CASSQEPSGTSSYNEQFF.

The J gene is TRBJ2-2, the V gene TRBV7-2; maybe TRBD2 (5 bases). Germline loops: CDR1 SGHTA, CDR2 FQGNSA. This CDR3 is built from 16 residues. V was pared by 6 bases and J by 2 bases, with 16 bases between. DNA for the CDR3: TGTGCCAGCAGTAGGGAGAAGGACCTTAACACCGGGGAGCTGTTTTTT. Protein: CASSREKDLNTGELFF.

This clone has only one observation. This chain joins TRBV6-5 and TRBJ1-5, with D uncertain. CDR1 and CDR2 from the germline V gene are MNHEY and SVGAGI. CDR3 length: 15 residues. Trimming left V 6 bases short and J 1 base short, with 13 bases between. CDR3 amino acids: CASRADSGSNQPQHF. In DNA, the CDR3 is TGTGCCAGCAGAGCGGACTCGGGAAGCAATCAGCCCCAGCATTTT.

The V and J genes are TRBV6-5 and TRBJ1-5; D is undetermined. Trimming removed 4 bases from V and 6 bases from J, with 7 bases in between. Germline V gives CDR1 MNHEY, CDR2 SVGAGI. The CDR3 consists of 12 residues. As DNA, the CDR3 is TGTGCCAGCAGTTCCCCTCGTCAGCCCCAGCATTTT. Its protein product is CASSSPRQPQHF.

The chain combines TRBV12-3 or TRBV12-4 with TRBJ1-3; D remains unclear. The ends were cut back, 8 bases at V and 4 bases at J, with 6 bases in the middle. This CDR3 has 11 residues. The CDR3 loop reads CASGPGNTIYF. In nucleotides, the CDR3 is TGTGCCAGCGGGCCGGGAAACACCATATATTTT.

V and J are TRBV30 and TRBJ2-3; D call uncertain. Germline V gene sequence: CDR1 GTSNPN, CDR2 SVGIG (reference sequence). The V gene lost 3 bases and the J gene lost 0 bases, with 7 bases spanning the gap. CDR3 length equals 13 residues. The CDR3 DNA reads as TGTGCCTGGAGAATGGCTAGCACAGATACGCAGTATTTT. This translates into CAWRMASTDTQYF.

In its sample, this clone was seen a few times. CDR3 nucleotides: TGTGCCAGCAGCTTAGCGGGGACAGCGAACACTGAAGCTTTCTTT. The encoded protein is CASSLAGTANTEAFF. V usage is TRBV7-2 and J usage is TRBJ1-1; TRBD1 matches 7 bases. Germline CDR1 is SGHTA and CDR2 is FQGNSA. V lost 0 bases to trimming and J lost 1 base; unmatched junction nucleotides: 2. This CDR3 is built from 15 residues. The entire variable domain, with the rest obtained from reference TRBV7-2 and TRBJ1-1, is as follows: GAGVSQSPSNKVTEKGKDVELRCDPISGHTALYWYRQSLGQGLEFLIYFQGNSAPDKSGLPSDRFSAERTGGSVSTLTIQRTQQEDSAVYLCASSLAGTANTEAFFGQGTRLTVV.

The table lists this clone with a count of one. The V gene is TRBV19, the J gene TRBJ2-5, with 8 positions matching TRBD1. This CDR3 spans 15 amino acids. Trimming at V came to 10 bases and at J to 5 bases, leaving 15 bases not matched to a gene. The germline CDR1 and CDR2 sequences are LNHDA and SQIVND (reference sequence). For the CDR3, the DNA is TGTGCCACCCGATTGACGGGGGACAGGACGGAGACCCAGTACTTC. Translation: CATRLTGDRTETQYF.

CDR3 amino acids: CASSLRELETQYF. The CDR3 nucleotides are TGTGCCAGCTCACTACGCGAGTTGGAGACCCAGTACTTC. This chain joins TRBV18 and TRBJ2-5; D is unresolved. CDR3 length: 13 amino acids. V dropped 4 bases and J dropped 5 bases, with 11 bases sitting between them. Germline V gene sequence: CDR1 KGHSH, CDR2 LQKENI.

This clone is a singleton in its sample. The rearrangement links TRBV6-5 to TRBJ2-7; D unclear. V was pared by 8 bases and J by 2 bases, with 7 bases between. CDR3 length: 11 amino acids. Germline lookup yields CDR1 MNHEY and CDR2 SVGAGI. CDR3 DNA sequence: TGTGCCAGCCGCAGGACCTACGAGCAGTACTTC. Translating gives CASRRTYEQYF.

The genes are TRBV27 and TRBJ2-2, with 9 bases fitting TRBD1. V shed 1 base, J shed 7 bases, and the junction held 4 bases outside the gene matches. The CDR3 sequence is 15 residues long. CDR1 is MNHEY and CDR2 is SMNVEV in the germline V gene (reference sequence). DNA of the CDR3: TGTGCCAGCAGTTTATATGGGGGACAGGGCGGGGAGCTGTTTTTT. Translated: CASSLYGGQGGELFF.

The J gene is TRBJ1-2, the V gene TRBV5-1, with TRBD1 matching 8 bases. CDR1 and CDR2 from the germline V gene are SGHRS and YFSETQ. This CDR3 comprises 15 residues. The trim removed 0 bases at V and 4 bases at J, leaving 5 bases unmatched. The CDR3 spells CASSLATGAPYGYTF. The CDR3 bases are TGCGCCAGCAGCTTGGCGACAGGGGCCCCCTATGGCTACACCTTC.

This chain joins TRBV4-1 and TRBJ2-2; 9 nucleotides match TRBD1. V lost 1 base and J lost 5; bases outside the gene matches: 20. The CDR3 has 21 amino acids. Germline-derived CDR1 and CDR2 are MGHRA and YSYEKL. In DNA form, the CDR3 reads TGCGCCAGCAGCCAAGTTGGCCGGGACAGGGTTAATTTTTTTTGGACCGGGGAGCTGTTTTTT. It is translated as CASSQVGRDRVNFFWTGELFF.

V and J are TRBV28 and TRBJ1-4, with 10 bases that match TRBD1. The germline V gene encodes CDR1 MDHEN and CDR2 SYDVKM. V lost 5 bases to trimming and J lost 10 bases; unmatched junction nucleotides: 10. The CDR3 sequence is 15 residues long. The DNA for the CDR3 is TGTGCCAGCAGTCTCGGGACAGGGGCCGCAGGAAAACTGTTTTTT. Translation gives CASSLGTGAAGKLFF.

The chain joins TRBV20-1 to TRBJ2-7; D not resolved. Germline V CDR1 and CDR2: DFQATT, SNEGSKA (reference sequence). The CDR3 runs to 10 residues. This CDR3 reads CSTGSYEQYF. In DNA form, the CDR3 reads TGCAGCACGGGTTCCTACGAGCAGTACTTC.

This chain links TRBV6-6 with TRBJ2-5; 7 bases agree with TRBD1. The ends lost 6 bases at V and 5 bases at J; junction bases unmatched: 6. The CDR3 covers 13 residues. Germline lookup yields CDR1 MNHNY and CDR2 SVGAGI (reference sequence). The CDR3 here is CASRYRGGETQYF. In DNA form, the CDR3 reads TGTGCCAGCAGGTACAGGGGTGGGGAGACCCAGTACTTC.

J is TRBJ1-4 and V is TRBV6-5, with D unclear. V dropped 8 bases and J dropped 5 bases, with 12 bases sitting between them. CDR3 size: 13 residues. CDR1 is MNHEY, CDR2 SVGAGI, per germline. The chain's CDR3 is CASSRGVNEKLFF. In DNA, the CDR3 is TGTGCCAGCTCACGAGGTGTAAATGAAAAACTGTTTTTT.

V is TRBV18 and J is TRBJ2-7; 10 bases are a match to TRBD1. The germline V gene encodes CDR1 KGHSH and CDR2 LQKENI. V lost 3 bases and J lost 1; bases outside the gene matches: 3. This CDR3 region has 15 residues. The CDR3 DNA reads as TGTGCCAGCTCACCGGGGACAGGGGCGTCCTACGAGCAGTACTTC. It translates to CASSPGTGASYEQYF.